Each of the 9 T cell receptor beta chains below was sequenced from the same sample in a study of long-term antiretroviral therapy in people with HIV (dated by TCRdb to the early 2020s). The immunoSEQ hsTCRB v3.0 assay was used at survey level resolution to sequence the TRB variable region. TCRdb holds this immuneACCESS table with in-frame rearrangements only. Some clones are missing; in checked studies, unresolved V genes explain under half, and the rest has no known cause. In this sample the table shows fewer than 35,000 clones, around 82% of which occur a single time. Of the sample, 8% to 9% falls within the top ten clones. The sequencing used unsorted PBMCs, collected 3 years after starting antiretroviral therapy. These receptors all come from a man between 40 and 49 years old with HIV.

The rearrangement uses TRBV19 and TRBJ1-1; 7 bases fit TRBD1. With V trimmed by 6 bases and J by 3 bases, 7 bases remained unmatched. The CDR3 loop spans 14 amino acids. Germline V lookup: CDR1 LNHDA, CDR2 SQIVND (reference sequence). DNA of the CDR3: TGTGCCAGTAGGAACAGGGGTGGGGACACTGAAGCTTTCTTT. It is translated as CASRNRGGDTEAFF.

This sequence joins TRBV6-6 and TRBJ1-4; no clear D gene. CDR1 is MNHNY, CDR2 SVGAGI, per germline (reference sequence). Trimming stripped 10 bases from V and 6 bases from J, with 18 bases between. This CDR3 contains 14 residues. CDR3 sequence reads: CAIRPGPTDEKLFF. The DNA for the CDR3 is TGTGCCATCAGACCGGGTCCTACCGATGAAAAACTGTTTTTT.

The rearrangement uses TRBV2 and TRBJ1-2, with D perhaps TRBD1 (5 bases). V lost 7 bases and J 1 base, leaving 25 bases between the germline ends. From germline, CDR1 is SNHLY and CDR2 FYNNEI. CDR3 length: 18 residues. The CDR3 coding sequence is TGTGCCAGCACCGGAGGGGCTCGTGGGCCCAGGGATAACTATGGCTACACCTTC. Translation gives CASTGGARGPRDNYGYTF.

The V gene is TRBV7-9, the J gene TRBJ1-2, with 9 nucleotides matching TRBD1. V shed 5 bases and J 7 bases; nucleotides not matched to a gene: 5. CDR3 length: 13 residues. Germline CDR1 reads SEHNR; CDR2 reads FQNEAQ (reference sequence). The CDR3 coding sequence is TGTGCCAGCAGCCTGGACAGGGGTAGTGGCTACACCTTC. It codes for CASSLDRGSGYTF.

This sequence joins TRBV2 and TRBJ2-1; unclear D gene. Between the trimmed V and J ends, which lost 3 bases and 0 bases, there was a span of 9 bases. The germline CDR1 and CDR2 sequences are SNHLY and FYNNEI. The CDR3 runs 15 residues. The CDR3 loop is CASSDEGSSYNEQFF. Here the CDR3 DNA reads TGTGCCAGCAGTGATGAAGGCAGCTCCTACAATGAGCAGTTCTTC. The full variable domain, its missing parts supplied by reference TRBV2 and TRBJ2-1, is EPEVTQTPSHQVTQMGQEVILRCVPISNHLYFYWYRQILGQKVEFLVSFYNNEISEKSEIFDDQFSVERPDGSNFTLKIRSTKLEDSAMYFCASSDEGSSYNEQFFGPGTRLTVL.

The chain couples TRBV5-1 to TRBJ1-2; D unresolved. The V and J ends lost 4 bases and 1 base respectively, with 11 bases between them. The CDR3 has 14 amino acids. Per the germline V gene, CDR1 is SGHRS and CDR2 is YFSETQ. CDR3 nucleotides: TGCGCCAGCAGCCTGGAACAAATTAACTATGGCTACACCTTC. It codes for CASSLEQINYGYTF.

J is TRBJ1-6 and V is TRBV10-2; D possibly corresponds to TRBD1 (6 bases). The V end was cut by 0 bases, the J end by 9 bases, with 12 bases between. The CDR3 runs to 15 residues. Looked up from germline, CDR1 is WSHSY and CDR2 is SAAADI. The CDR3 reads CASSESTGWGSPLHF. Here the CDR3 DNA reads TGCGCCAGCAGTGAGTCGACAGGCTGGGGTTCACCCCTCCACTTT.

The chain recombines TRBV7-9 with TRBJ2-1; a weak D match, TRBD2 (5 bases). The germline CDR1 and CDR2 sequences are SEHNR and FQNEAQ (reference sequence). The CDR3 totals 16 residues. V lost 5 bases to trimming and J lost 3 bases, with 17 bases between them. The CDR3 protein is CASSPRTLRLYNEQFF. DNA of the CDR3: TGTGCCAGCAGCCCGAGGACTCTTAGGCTCTACAATGAGCAGTTCTTC.

This clone was observed a single time. V and J are TRBV7-2 and TRBJ1-5, with 7 positions matching TRBD1. CDR1 is SGHTA and CDR2 is FQGNSA in the germline V gene. There are 16 residues in the CDR3. Trimming removed 0 bases from V and 2 bases from J; junction bases left unmatched: 4. CDR3 amino acids: CASSLARGLGNQPQHF. As DNA, the CDR3 is TGTGCCAGCAGCTTAGCGAGGGGGCTCGGCAATCAGCCCCAGCATTTT.